Listed here are 25 T cell receptor beta chains from one sample, sequenced in a study of blood T cell repertoires in COVID-19. Clones were sequenced by immunoSEQ multiplex PCR, and TCRdb holds only the in-frame ones, with some missing. Altogether tens of thousands of clones are present, about 71% being singletons, with the ten largest covering about 8.8%. Sequenced input: peripheral blood. The receptors here all came from a woman aged 70-85 years with acute or convalescent COVID-19.

The chain joins TRBV28 to TRBJ2-3; 7 positions agree with TRBD2. V lost 11 bases, J lost 2 bases, and 10 bases stayed unmatched. Germline-derived CDR1 and CDR2 are MDHEN and SYDVKM. The CDR3 sequence is 14 residues long. CDR3 loop: CALCAAGFTDTQYF. The DNA of the CDR3 is TGTGCCCTCTGTGCAGCGGGGTTCACAGATACGCAGTATTTT.

This chain joins TRBV20-1 and TRBJ2-2, with 13 bases matching TRBD2. This CDR3 comprises 18 residues. The germline gives CDR1 DFQATT, CDR2 SNEGSKA (reference sequence). After removal of 3 bases from V and 1 base from J, the junction contained 8 bases not matched to a gene. The CDR3, as DNA: TGCAGTGCTAGTTCACTAGCGGGGGGGCCGCGGAACACCGGGGAGCTGTTTTTT. Its protein product is CSASSLAGGPRNTGELFF.

This clone was seen a few times. J is TRBJ1-1 and V is TRBV7-9; possibly TRBD1 for D (5 bases). CDR1 is SEHNR, CDR2 FQNEAQ, per germline (reference sequence). V gave up 6 bases and J gave up 6 bases, with 17 bases separating them. This CDR3 region has 14 residues. CDR3 coding DNA: TGTGCCAGCAGTTCCGACAGAAGGGTGGCTGAAGCTTTCTTT. Translating gives CASSSDRRVAEAFF. Together with reference TRBV7-9 and TRBJ1-1, the CDR3 gives the full variable domain: DTGVSQNPRHKITKRGQNVTFRCDPISEHNRLYWYRQTLGQGPEFLTYFQNEAQLEKSRLLSDRFSAERPKGSFSTLEIQRTEQGDSAMYLCASSSDRRVAEAFFGQGTRLTVV.

The chain uses TRBV3-1 (or the pseudogene TRBV3-2) and TRBJ2-3; 8 bases agree with TRBD2. The CDR3 is 17 amino acids. The ends lost 4 bases at V and 8 bases at J; junction bases unmatched: 17. Germline loops: CDR1 LGHDT, CDR2 YNNKEL (reference sequence). In nucleotides, the CDR3 is TGTGCCAGCAGCCTAATGGGGGGACTAGTAGTTCCGGGTACGCAGTATTTT. This encodes CASSLMGGLVVPGTQYF.

The gene calls are TRBV5-1 and TRBJ2-7, with D possibly being TRBD2 (6 bases). This CDR3 is 14 amino acids long. V was shortened by 0 bases and J by 3 bases, with 10 bases between the two germline ends. Germline CDR1 and CDR2: SGHRS and YFSETQ. The CDR3: CASSLVGGDYEQYF. CDR3 coding DNA: TGCGCCAGCAGCTTGGTCGGGGGAGACTACGAGCAGTACTTC.

This clone was seen at least ten times. This rearrangement joins TRBV27 to TRBJ1-3; D is possibly TRBD1 (6 bases). CDR3 length equals 15 residues. V gave up 8 bases and J gave up 0 bases, with 14 bases separating them. The germline gives CDR1 MNHEY, CDR2 SMNVEV (reference sequence). CDR3 amino acids: CASRQAGDSGNTIYF. The CDR3 DNA is TGTGCCAGCCGACAGGCGGGAGACTCTGGAAACACCATATATTTT.

This clone was detected a few times. The chain carries TRBV6-2 or TRBV6-3 and TRBJ1-2; TRBD1 aligns across 7 bases. With 6 bases clipped from V and 0 bases from J, the junction kept 10 bases outside the gene matches. The CDR3 loop spans 16 amino acids. CDR1 is MNHEY, CDR2 SVGEGT, per germline. CDR3 amino acids: CASSQGQTLTNYGYTF. Here the CDR3 DNA reads TGTGCCAGCAGCCAGGGACAGACTCTGACTAACTATGGCTACACCTTC.

This chain connects TRBV2 to TRBJ1-5, with D possibly matching TRBD1 (6 bases). Between the trimmed V and J ends, which lost 6 bases and 0 bases, there was a span of 9 bases. This CDR3 is 14 amino acids long. Germline V lookup: CDR1 SNHLY, CDR2 FYNNEI. CDR3 residues: CASSLDSSNQPQHF. The CDR3 nucleotides are TGTGCCAGCAGCTTGGACAGTAGCAATCAGCCCCAGCATTTT.

The chain is built from TRBV24-1 and TRBJ2-3, with 13 positions matching TRBD2. Germline CDR1 is KGHDR and CDR2 is SFDVKD. The CDR3 has 17 residues. V was pared by 3 bases and J by 4 bases, with 6 bases of the junction left unmatched. The DNA of the CDR3 is TGTGCCACCAGTGATCCCGGGACTAGCGGGGAGTCAGATACGCAGTATTTT. Its protein is CATSDPGTSGESDTQYF.

This clone was recorded once. The J gene is TRBJ1-2, the V gene TRBV7-2; D possibly corresponds to TRBD1 (6 bases). The CDR3 totals 16 residues. The ends were cut back, 1 base at V and 5 bases at J, with 17 bases in the middle. The germline gives CDR1 SGHTA, CDR2 FQGNSA. The chain's CDR3 is CASSLVHTGRRYGYTF. As DNA, the CDR3 is TGTGCCAGCAGCTTAGTTCACACAGGGCGGAGGTATGGCTACACCTTC.

This clone was counted only a few times. The rearrangement links TRBV7-9 to TRBJ1-6; D is possibly TRBD1 (5 bases). The V gene's germline CDR1 is SEHNR and CDR2 FQNEAQ (reference sequence). This CDR3 is 14 amino acids long. V lost 1 base, J lost 6 bases, and 7 bases lay in between. The CDR3 protein is CASSLEQGNSPLHF. In nucleotides, the CDR3 is TGTGCCAGCAGCTTAGAGCAGGGTAATTCACCCCTCCACTTT.

The chain combines TRBV28 with TRBJ1-1; D is unresolved. The CDR3 loop spans 13 amino acids. The V gene's germline CDR1 is MDHEN and CDR2 SYDVKM. V lost 2 bases to trimming and J lost 1 base, with 5 bases between them. CDR3 in DNA: TGTGCCAGCAGTTTACCGTCGAACACTGAAGCTTTCTTT. It translates to CASSLPSNTEAFF.

This chain joins TRBV25-1 and TRBJ1-1; 10 bases are shared with TRBD1. V shed 5 bases and J 4 bases; nucleotides not matched to a gene: 1. The CDR3 extends over 13 amino acids. Germline CDR1 and CDR2: MGHDK and SYGVNS. This CDR3 is CASSRTGGTEAFF. DNA for the CDR3: TGTGCCAGCAGTCGGACAGGGGGCACTGAAGCTTTCTTT.

The table lists this clone with a few counts. The chain couples TRBV3-1 (or the pseudogene TRBV3-2) to TRBJ2-7; the match to TRBD2 covers 8 bases. The CDR3 covers 15 residues. CDR1 and CDR2 from the germline V gene are LGHDT and YNNKEL (reference sequence). The V and J ends lost 3 bases and 0 bases, in that order; junction bases with no gene match: 4. CDR3: CASSHPSGGSYEQYF. The CDR3 DNA reads TGTGCCAGCAGCCACCCAAGCGGGGGCTCCTACGAGCAGTACTTC.

V and J are TRBV3-1 (or the pseudogene TRBV3-2) and TRBJ1-1, with D possibly being TRBD1 (6 bases). The CDR3 is 16 residues long. V was cut by 4 bases and J by 3 bases, with 18 bases left in between. Germline CDR1 reads LGHDT; CDR2 reads YNNKEL (reference sequence). DNA of the CDR3: TGTGCCAGCAGCCTCTACAGGGACCCTAGTTACACTGAAGCTTTCTTT. It is translated as CASSLYRDPSYTEAFF.

This clone turned up a few times. The chain links TRBV19 to TRBJ1-2; the D gene is possibly TRBD1 (6 bases). Germline CDR1 LNHDA, CDR2 SQIVND (reference sequence). This CDR3 is built from 16 residues. Trimming removed 6 bases from V and 2 bases from J, with 19 bases in between. The CDR3 coding sequence is TGTGCCAGTAGACTCATGGGGGACACTAAAAACTATGGCTACACCTTC. Protein product: CASRLMGDTKNYGYTF.

This sequence joins TRBV6-5 and TRBJ2-2; 7 nucleotides align to TRBD1. Germline-derived CDR1 and CDR2 are MNHEY and SVGAGI. V trimming: 6 bases; J trimming: 6 bases; junction bases outside the gene matches: 7. This CDR3 spans 14 amino acids. The CDR3 spells CASRETGHAGELFF. DNA for the CDR3: TGTGCCAGCAGGGAGACAGGGCACGCCGGGGAGCTGTTTTTT.

The chain links TRBV19 to TRBJ2-3, with 11 bases lining up with TRBD2. CDR3 length: 16 residues. V was pared by 3 bases and J by 3 bases, with 5 bases of the junction left unmatched. The germline V gene has CDR1 LNHDA and CDR2 SQIVND (reference sequence). The CDR3 DNA reads as TGTGCCAGTAGTATCCCAGGGACTAGCGGAACAGATACGCAGTATTTT. It specifies CASSIPGTSGTDTQYF. The full variable domain, in which reference TRBV19 and TRBJ2-3 provide the parts outside the CDR3, is DGGITQSPKYLFRKEGQNVTLSCEQNLNHDAMYWYRQDPGQGLRLIYYSQIVNDFQKGDIAEGYSVSREKKESFPLTVTSAQKNPTAFYLCASSIPGTSGTDTQYFGPGTRLTVL.

For this clone: The same CDR3 also results from other DNA sequences found in this sample. The V gene is TRBV28, the J gene TRBJ2-7; TRBD2 matches at 11 bases. Germline loops: CDR1 MDHEN, CDR2 SYDVKM. CDR3 size: 12 residues. The ends lost 5 bases at V and 7 bases at J; junction bases unmatched: 1. CDR3 residues: CASSRTSGEQYF. CDR3 in DNA: TGTGCCAGCAGTAGGACTAGCGGGGAGCAGTACTTC.

V gene TRBV18 combines with J gene TRBJ1-5; 8 bases line up with TRBD1. The CDR3 covers 18 residues. With 6 bases clipped from V and 7 bases from J, the junction kept 20 bases outside the gene matches. Germline CDR1 KGHSH, CDR2 LQKENI. DNA for the CDR3: TGTGCCAGCTCCCCGCGGTCAGGACAGGGCCCCTTCGGGCAGCCCCAGCATTTT. As protein: CASSPRSGQGPFGQPQHF. The variable domain in full, completed from reference TRBV18 and TRBJ1-5, reads NAGVMQNPRHLVRRRGQEARLRCSPMKGHSHVYWYRQLPEEGLKFMVYLQKENIIDESGMPKERFSAEFPKEGPSILRIQQVVRGDSAAYFCASSPRSGQGPFGQPQHFGDGTRLSIL.

The chain uses TRBV7-3 and TRBJ2-1; D might be TRBD2 (6 bases). Germline V gives CDR1 SGHTA, CDR2 FQGTGA. The germline V and J ends were trimmed by 5 bases and 7 bases, with 15 bases remaining between them. The CDR3 contains 14 residues. DNA of the CDR3: TGTGCCAGCAGCCACCCCCTAGCGCCTAATGAGCAGTTCTTC. Its translation is CASSHPLAPNEQFF.

The V and J genes are TRBV2 and TRBJ2-2; 7 nucleotides match TRBD2. CDR3 length: 16 residues. V lost 6 bases to trimming and J lost 1 base; unmatched junction nucleotides: 8. Germline loops: CDR1 SNHLY, CDR2 FYNNEI. CDR3 residues: CASRETSAKNTGELFF. The DNA for the CDR3 is TGTGCCAGCAGAGAAACTAGCGCAAAGAACACCGGGGAGCTGTTTTTT.

The V call is TRBV7-3, the J call TRBJ2-1; D is perhaps TRBD2 (5 bases). CDR1 is SGHTA and CDR2 is FQGTGA in the germline V gene. Trimming left V 4 bases short and J 7 bases short, with 17 bases between. CDR3 length: 15 residues. The CDR3 sequence: CASSSNGLKQNEQFF. CDR3 sequence (DNA): TGTGCCAGCAGCTCAAACGGACTGAAACAAAATGAGCAGTTCTTC.

This chain connects TRBV7-3 to TRBJ2-2; tentatively, D is TRBD1 (5 bases). The CDR3 has 14 residues. The germline V and J ends were trimmed by 4 bases and 2 bases, with 8 bases remaining between them. From germline, CDR1 is SGHTA and CDR2 FQGTGA. The CDR3 protein is CASSSDRNTGELFF. The DNA of the CDR3 is TGTGCCAGCAGCTCCGACAGAAACACCGGGGAGCTGTTTTTT.

The CDR3 protein is CASSPRLAAPTDTQYF. As DNA, the CDR3 is TGTGCCAGCAGTCCACGACTAGCGGCACCCACAGATACGCAGTATTTT. The chain employs TRBV27 and TRBJ2-3, with 9 bases that match TRBD2. The CDR3 extends over 16 amino acids. V gave up 5 bases and J gave up 2 bases; unmatched junction bases: 8. Per germline, CDR1 MNHEY and CDR2 SMNVEV (reference sequence).